Detailed here is one T cell receptor (beta chain). The data stem from a study of blood T cell repertoires in COVID-19. Looking at the study overall: Acute and convalescent COVID-19 samples came from the United States, Italy and Spain. From T cells, B-cell-depleted T cells, or PBMCs came the material, which was cDNA or gDNA.

The germline V gene has CDR1 MNHEY and CDR2 SVGAGI. The CDR3 loop spans 15 amino acids. The V and J ends lost 3 bases and 2 bases, in that order; junction bases with no gene match: 6. As handled by the study authors: Counts of nucleated cells, estimated from reference gene primer amplification, were obtained. The table came from immunoSEQ multiplex PCR; TCRdb's copy has only in-frame clones and leaves some out. V and J calls and clone size come straight from that table; D and trimming were deduced from the DNA. This table has around 91,000 clones, 70% to 90% appearing once. The chain combines TRBV6-5 with TRBJ2-7; 8 positions agree with TRBD1. This clonotype was obtained from a human donor in a cohort sampled during active COVID-19. Input material: peripheral blood. The CDR3 region is CASSYRWTGTYEQYF. The CDR3 nucleotides read TGTGCCAGCAGTTATCGGTGGACAGGGACCTACGAGCAGTACTTC.